The following is a T cell receptor beta chain sequence with its context. This specimen belongs to a study of control samples from healthy donors and cancer patients. V lost 3 bases to trimming and J lost 2 bases, with 20 bases between them. The CDR3 has 17 residues. Germline V gene data show CDR1 as SGDLS and CDR2 as YYNGEE. Assay: immunoSEQ multiplex PCR; the TCRdb copy retains only in-frame clones and omits some. The sample records about 130,000 clones, about 92% being singletons. The receptor was isolated from a man aged 45-65 years with head and neck cancer. Input material: PBMCs. This rearrangement joins TRBV9 to TRBJ2-5, with D tentatively TRBD1 or TRBD2 (5 bases each). The DNA for the CDR3 is TGTGCCAGCAGCGAGGGACCCCGGGGCAGGCTACAAGAGACCCAGTACTTC. Translation: CASSEGPRGRLQETQYF. The entire variable domain, with the rest obtained from reference TRBV9 and TRBJ2-5, is as follows: DSGVTQTPKHLITATGQRVTLRCSPRSGDLSVYWYQQSLDQGLQFLIQYYNGEERAKGNILERFSAQQFPDLHSELNLSSLELGDSALYFCASSEGPRGRLQETQYFGPGTRLLVL.